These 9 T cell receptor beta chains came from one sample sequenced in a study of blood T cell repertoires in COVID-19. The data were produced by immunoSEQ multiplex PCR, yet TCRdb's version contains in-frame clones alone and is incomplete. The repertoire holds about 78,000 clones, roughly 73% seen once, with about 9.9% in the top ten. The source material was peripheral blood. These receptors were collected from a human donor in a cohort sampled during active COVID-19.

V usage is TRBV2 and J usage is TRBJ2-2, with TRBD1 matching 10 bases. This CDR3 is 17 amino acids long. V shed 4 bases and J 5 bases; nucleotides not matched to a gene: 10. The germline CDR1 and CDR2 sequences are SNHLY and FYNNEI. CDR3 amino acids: CASSGFMTGGRTGELFF. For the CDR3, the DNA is TGTGCCAGCAGTGGATTCATGACAGGGGGCCGAACCGGGGAGCTGTTTTTT.

DNA of the CDR3: TGTGCCAGCAGCTTGGATAGTCGCTATAATTCACCCCTCCACTTT. Encoded protein: CASSLDSRYNSPLHF. The chain carries TRBV5-4 and TRBJ1-6; no definite D call. V lost 0 bases and J 3 bases, leaving 7 bases between the germline ends. This CDR3 region has 15 residues. Germline-derived CDR1 and CDR2 are SGHNT and YYREEE (reference sequence).

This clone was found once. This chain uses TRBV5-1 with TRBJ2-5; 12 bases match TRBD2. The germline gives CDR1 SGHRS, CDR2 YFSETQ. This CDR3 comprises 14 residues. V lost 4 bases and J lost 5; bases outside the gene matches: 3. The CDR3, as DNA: TGCGCCAGCAGCCTAGCGGGGGGGCTCGAGACCCAGTACTTC. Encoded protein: CASSLAGGLETQYF.

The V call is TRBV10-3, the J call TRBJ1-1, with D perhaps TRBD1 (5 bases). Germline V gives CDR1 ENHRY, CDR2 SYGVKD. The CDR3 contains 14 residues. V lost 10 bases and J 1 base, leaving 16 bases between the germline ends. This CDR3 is CATHSHDRNTEAFF. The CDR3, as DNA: TGTGCCACCCACTCCCACGACAGGAACACTGAAGCTTTCTTT.

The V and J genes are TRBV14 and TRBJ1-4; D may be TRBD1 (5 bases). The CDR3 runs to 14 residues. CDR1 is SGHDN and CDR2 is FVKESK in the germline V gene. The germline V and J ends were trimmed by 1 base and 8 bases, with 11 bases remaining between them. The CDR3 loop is CASSQGRVGEKLFF. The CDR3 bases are TGTGCCAGCAGCCAAGGCAGGGTTGGCGAAAAACTGTTTTTT.

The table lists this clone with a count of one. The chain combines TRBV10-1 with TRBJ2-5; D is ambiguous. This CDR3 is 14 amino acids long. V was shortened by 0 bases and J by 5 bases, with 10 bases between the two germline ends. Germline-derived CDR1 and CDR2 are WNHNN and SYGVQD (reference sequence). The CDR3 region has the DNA TGCGCCAGCAGTGAGTCGTGGTCCCGGGAGACCCAGTACTTC. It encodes CASSESWSRETQYF.

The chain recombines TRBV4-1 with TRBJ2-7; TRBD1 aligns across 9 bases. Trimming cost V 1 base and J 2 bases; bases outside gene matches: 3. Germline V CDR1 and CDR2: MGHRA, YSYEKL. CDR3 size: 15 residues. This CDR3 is CASSQGQGGTYEQYF. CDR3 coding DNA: TGCGCCAGCAGCCAAGGACAGGGGGGAACCTACGAGCAGTACTTC.

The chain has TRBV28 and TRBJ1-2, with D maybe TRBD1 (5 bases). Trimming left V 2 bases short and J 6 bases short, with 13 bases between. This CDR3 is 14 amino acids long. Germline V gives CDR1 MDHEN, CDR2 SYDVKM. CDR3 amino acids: CASSLRGFGDGYTF. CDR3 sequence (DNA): TGTGCCAGCAGTTTAAGGGGCTTCGGCGATGGCTACACCTTC.

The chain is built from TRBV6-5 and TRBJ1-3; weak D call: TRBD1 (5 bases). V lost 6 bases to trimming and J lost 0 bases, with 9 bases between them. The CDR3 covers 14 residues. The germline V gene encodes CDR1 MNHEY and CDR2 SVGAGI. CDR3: CASSLTDSGNTIYF. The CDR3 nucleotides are TGTGCCAGCAGCCTGACAGACTCTGGAAACACCATATATTTT.